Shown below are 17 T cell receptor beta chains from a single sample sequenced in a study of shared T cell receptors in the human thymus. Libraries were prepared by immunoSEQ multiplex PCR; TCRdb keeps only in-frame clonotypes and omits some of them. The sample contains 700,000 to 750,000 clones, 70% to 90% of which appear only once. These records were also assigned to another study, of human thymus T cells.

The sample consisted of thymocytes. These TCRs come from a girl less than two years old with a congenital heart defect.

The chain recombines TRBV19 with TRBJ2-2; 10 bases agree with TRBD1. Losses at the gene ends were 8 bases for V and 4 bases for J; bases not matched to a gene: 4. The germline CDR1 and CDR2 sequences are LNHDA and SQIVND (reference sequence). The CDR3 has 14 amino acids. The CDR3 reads CASSRTGGTGELFF. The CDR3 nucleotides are TGTGCCAGTTCCCGGACAGGGGGCACCGGGGAGCTGTTTTTT.

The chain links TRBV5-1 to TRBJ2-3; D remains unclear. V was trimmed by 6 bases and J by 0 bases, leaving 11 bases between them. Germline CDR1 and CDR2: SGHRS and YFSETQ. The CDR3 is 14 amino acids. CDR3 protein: CASTGEISTDTQYF. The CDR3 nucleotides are TGCGCCAGCACAGGCGAAATTAGCACAGATACGCAGTATTTT.

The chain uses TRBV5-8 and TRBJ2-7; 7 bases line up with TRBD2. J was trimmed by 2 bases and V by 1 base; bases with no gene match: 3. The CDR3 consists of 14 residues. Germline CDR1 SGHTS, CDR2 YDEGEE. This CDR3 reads CASSLSGVPYEQYF. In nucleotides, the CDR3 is TGTGCCAGCAGCTTGAGCGGGGTACCCTACGAGCAGTACTTC.

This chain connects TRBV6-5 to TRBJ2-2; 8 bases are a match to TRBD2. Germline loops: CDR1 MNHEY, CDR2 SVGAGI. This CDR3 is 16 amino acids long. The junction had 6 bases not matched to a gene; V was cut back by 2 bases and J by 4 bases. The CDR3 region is CASSYKSGGSTGELFF. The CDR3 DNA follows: TGTGCCAGCAGTTACAAAAGCGGGGGATCCACCGGGGAGCTGTTTTTT.

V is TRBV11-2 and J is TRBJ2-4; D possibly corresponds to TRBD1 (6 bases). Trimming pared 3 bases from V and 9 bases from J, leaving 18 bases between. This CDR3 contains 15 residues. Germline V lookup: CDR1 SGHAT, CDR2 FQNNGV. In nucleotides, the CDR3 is TGTGCCAGCAGCTTTATGGGGTTGAGGGGGACCATTCAGTACTTC. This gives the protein CASSFMGLRGTIQYF.

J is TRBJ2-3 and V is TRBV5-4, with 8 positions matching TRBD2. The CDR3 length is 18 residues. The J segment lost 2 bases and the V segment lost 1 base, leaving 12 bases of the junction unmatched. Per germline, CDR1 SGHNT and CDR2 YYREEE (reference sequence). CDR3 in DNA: TGTGCCAGCAGCTTGCCCCACGGTAGCGGGGAGCTCACAGATACGCAGTATTTT. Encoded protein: CASSLPHGSGELTDTQYF.

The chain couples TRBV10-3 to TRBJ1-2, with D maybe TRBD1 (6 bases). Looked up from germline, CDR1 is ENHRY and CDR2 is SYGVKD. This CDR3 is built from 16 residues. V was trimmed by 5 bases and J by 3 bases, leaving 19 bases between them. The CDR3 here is CAISKPTGARDYGYTF. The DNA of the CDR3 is TGTGCCATCAGTAAACCGACAGGAGCAAGGGACTATGGCTACACCTTC.

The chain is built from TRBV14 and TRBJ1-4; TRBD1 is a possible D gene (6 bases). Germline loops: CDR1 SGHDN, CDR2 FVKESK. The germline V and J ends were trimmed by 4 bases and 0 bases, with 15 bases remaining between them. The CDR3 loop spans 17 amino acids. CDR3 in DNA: TGTGCCAGCAGCCCTACTCCGAGGACAGCAACTAATGAAAAACTGTTTTTT. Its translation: CASSPTPRTATNEKLFF.

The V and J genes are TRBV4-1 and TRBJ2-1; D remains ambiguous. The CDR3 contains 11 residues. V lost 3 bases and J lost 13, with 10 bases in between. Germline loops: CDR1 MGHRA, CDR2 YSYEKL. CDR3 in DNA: TGCGCCAGCAGCCAGAGCCGGGTTCAGTTCTTC. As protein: CASSQSRVQFF.

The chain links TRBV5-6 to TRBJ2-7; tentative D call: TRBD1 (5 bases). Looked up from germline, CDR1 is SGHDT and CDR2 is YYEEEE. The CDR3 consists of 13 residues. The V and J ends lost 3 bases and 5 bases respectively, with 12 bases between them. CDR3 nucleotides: TGTGCCAGCAGCTCCCAGGGTGAACACGAGCAGTACTTC. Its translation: CASSSQGEHEQYF.

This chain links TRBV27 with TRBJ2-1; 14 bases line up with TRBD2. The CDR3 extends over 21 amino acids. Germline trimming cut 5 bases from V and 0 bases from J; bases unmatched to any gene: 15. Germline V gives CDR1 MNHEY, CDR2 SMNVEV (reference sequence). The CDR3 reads CASSPIRQGLAGESSYNEQFF. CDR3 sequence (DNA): TGTGCCAGCAGTCCCATCCGACAGGGACTAGCGGGGGAGAGCTCCTACAATGAGCAGTTCTTC.

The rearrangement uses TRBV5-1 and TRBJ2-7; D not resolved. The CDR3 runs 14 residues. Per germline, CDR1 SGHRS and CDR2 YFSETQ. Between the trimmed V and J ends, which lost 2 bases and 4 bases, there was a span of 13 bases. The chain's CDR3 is CASSFRTLGYEQYF. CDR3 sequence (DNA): TGCGCCAGCAGCTTCCGAACCCTAGGTTACGAGCAGTACTTC.

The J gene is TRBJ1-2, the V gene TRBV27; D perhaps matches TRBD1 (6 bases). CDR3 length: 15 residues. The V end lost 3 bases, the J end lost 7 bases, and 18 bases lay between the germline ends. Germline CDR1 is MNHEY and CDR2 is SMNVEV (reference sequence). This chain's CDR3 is CASSLIPGQFVGYTF. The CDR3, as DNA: TGTGCCAGCAGTTTGATTCCTGGACAGTTCGTTGGCTACACCTTC.

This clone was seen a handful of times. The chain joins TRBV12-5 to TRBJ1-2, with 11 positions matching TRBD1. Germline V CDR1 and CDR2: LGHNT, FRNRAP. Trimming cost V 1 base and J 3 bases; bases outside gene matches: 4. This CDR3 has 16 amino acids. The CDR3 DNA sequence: TGTGCTAGTGGTTTGGGGACAGGGGGCGACCACTATGGCTACACCTTC. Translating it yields CASGLGTGGDHYGYTF.

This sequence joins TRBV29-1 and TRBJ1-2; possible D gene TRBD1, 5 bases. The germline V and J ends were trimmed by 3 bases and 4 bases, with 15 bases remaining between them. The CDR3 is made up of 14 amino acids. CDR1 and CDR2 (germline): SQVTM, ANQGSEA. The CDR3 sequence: CSVDPDTQFYGYTF. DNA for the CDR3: TGCAGCGTTGACCCGGACACTCAGTTCTATGGCTACACCTTC.

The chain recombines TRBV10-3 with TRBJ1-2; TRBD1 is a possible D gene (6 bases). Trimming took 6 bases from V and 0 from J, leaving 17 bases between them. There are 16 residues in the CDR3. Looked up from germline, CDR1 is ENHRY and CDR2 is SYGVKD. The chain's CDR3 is CAIRHRDGPANYGYTF. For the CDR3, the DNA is TGTGCCATCAGACACAGGGATGGGCCCGCTAACTATGGCTACACCTTC.

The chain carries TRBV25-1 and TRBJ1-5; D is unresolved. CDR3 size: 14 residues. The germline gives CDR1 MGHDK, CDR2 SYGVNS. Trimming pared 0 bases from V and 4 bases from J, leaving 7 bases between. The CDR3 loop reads CASSEYWENQPQHF. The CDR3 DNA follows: TGTGCCAGCAGTGAATATTGGGAGAATCAGCCCCAGCATTTT.